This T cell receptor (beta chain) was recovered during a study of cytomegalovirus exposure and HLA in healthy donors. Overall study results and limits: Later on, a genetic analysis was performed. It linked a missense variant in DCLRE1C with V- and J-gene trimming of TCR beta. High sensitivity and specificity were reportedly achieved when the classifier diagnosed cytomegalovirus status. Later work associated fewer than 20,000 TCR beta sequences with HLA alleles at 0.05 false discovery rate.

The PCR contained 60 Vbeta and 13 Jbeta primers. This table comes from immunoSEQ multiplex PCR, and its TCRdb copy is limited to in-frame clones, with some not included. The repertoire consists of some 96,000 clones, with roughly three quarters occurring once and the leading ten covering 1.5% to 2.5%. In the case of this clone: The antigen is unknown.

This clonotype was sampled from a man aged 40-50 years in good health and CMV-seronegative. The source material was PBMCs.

CDR3 loop: CASSLMDTGSYNEQFF. CDR3 nucleotide sequence: TGTGCCAGCAGTTTAATGGACACCGGCTCCTACAATGAGCAGTTCTTC. The chain is built from TRBV28 and TRBJ2-1; possible D gene TRBD1, 5 bases. CDR1 is MDHEN and CDR2 is SYDVKM in the germline V gene. V gave up 2 bases and J gave up 0 bases, with 11 bases separating them. This CDR3 region has 16 residues.